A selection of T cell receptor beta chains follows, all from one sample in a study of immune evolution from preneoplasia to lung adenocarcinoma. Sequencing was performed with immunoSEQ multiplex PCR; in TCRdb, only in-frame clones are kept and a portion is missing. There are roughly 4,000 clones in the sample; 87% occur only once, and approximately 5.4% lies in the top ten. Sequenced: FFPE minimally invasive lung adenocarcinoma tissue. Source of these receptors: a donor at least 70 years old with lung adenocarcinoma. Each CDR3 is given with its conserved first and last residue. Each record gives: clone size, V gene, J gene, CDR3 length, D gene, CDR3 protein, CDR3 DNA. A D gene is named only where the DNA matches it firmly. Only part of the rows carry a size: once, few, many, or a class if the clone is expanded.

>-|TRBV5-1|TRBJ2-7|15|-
CASSLDIGSTYEQYF
TGCGCCAGCAGCTTGGATATTGGCAGTACCTACGAGCAGTACTTC
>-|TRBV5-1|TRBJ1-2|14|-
CASSLDVGDYGYTF
TGCGCCAGCAGCTTGGATGTGGGGGACTATGGCTACACCTTC
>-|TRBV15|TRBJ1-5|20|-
CATSKKRGGQNGYSNQPQHF
TGTGCCACCAGCAAGAAACGGGGGGGCCAGAACGGGTATAGCAATCAGCCCCAGCATTTT
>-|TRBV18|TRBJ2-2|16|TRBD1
CASSPLTGGETGELFF
TGTGCCAGCTCACCCTTGACAGGGGGAGAAACCGGGGAGCTGTTTTTT
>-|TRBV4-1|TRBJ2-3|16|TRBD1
CASSPATGTDTDTQYF
TGCGCCAGCAGCCCCGCCACCGGGACAGACACAGATACGCAGTATTTT
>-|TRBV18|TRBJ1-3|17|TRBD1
CASSPGTGAYSGNTIYF
TGTGCCAGCTCACCGGGGACAGGAGCCTACTCTGGAAACACCATATATTTT
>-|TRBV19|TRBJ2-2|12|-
CASSLGDGELFF
TGTGCCAGTAGTTTGGGGGACGGGGAGCTGTTTTTT
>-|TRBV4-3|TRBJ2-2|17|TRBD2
CASSLREAGDGSGELFF
TGCGCCAGCAGCCTCAGGGAAGCGGGAGATGGTTCCGGGGAGCTGTTTTTT
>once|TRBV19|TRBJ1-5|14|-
CASSIMGPGQPQHF
TGTGCCAGTAGTATCATGGGCCCTGGTCAGCCCCAGCATTTT
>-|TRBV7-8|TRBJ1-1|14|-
CASTTQGSLTEAFF
TGTGCCAGCACCACACAGGGAAGCTTGACTGAAGCTTTCTTT
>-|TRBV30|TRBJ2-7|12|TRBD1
CASDRGLYEQYF
TGTGCCTCTGACAGGGGACTTTACGAGCAGTACTTC
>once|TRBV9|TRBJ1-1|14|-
CASSARTGNTEAFF
TGTGCCAGCAGCGCCCGCACGGGGAACACTGAAGCTTTCTTT
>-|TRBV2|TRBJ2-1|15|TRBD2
CASSSTTSGRNEQFF
TGTGCCAGCAGCTCTACAACTAGCGGTCGAAATGAGCAGTTCTTC
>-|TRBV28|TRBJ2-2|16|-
CASSPGQEGYTGELFF
TGTGCCAGCAGCCCCGGACAGGAGGGGTACACCGGGGAGCTGTTTTTT
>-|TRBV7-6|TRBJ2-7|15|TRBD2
CASSLSGSRGYEQYF
TGTGCCAGCAGCCTTAGCGGGAGTAGGGGCTACGAGCAGTACTTC
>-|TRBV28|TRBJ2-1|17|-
CASSPGGSGSSYNEQFF
TGTGCCAGCAGCCCAGGGGGGTCCGGGAGCTCCTACAATGAGCAGTTCTTC
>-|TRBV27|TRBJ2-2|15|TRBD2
CASSRTSGRTGELFF
TGTGCCAGCAGTAGGACTAGCGGGAGGACCGGGGAGCTGTTTTTT
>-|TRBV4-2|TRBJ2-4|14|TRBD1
CASSPWTGGNIQYF
TGTGCCAGCAGCCCTTGGACAGGGGGAAACATTCAGTACTTC
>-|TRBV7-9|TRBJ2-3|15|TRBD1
CASSLEGTVADTQYF
TGTGCCAGCAGCTTAGAGGGGACAGTTGCGGATACGCAGTATTTT
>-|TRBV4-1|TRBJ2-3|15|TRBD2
CASSHYSGITDTQYF
TGCGCCAGCAGCCACTATAGCGGGATCACAGATACGCAGTATTTT
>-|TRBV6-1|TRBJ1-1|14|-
CASSEVLLNTEAFF
TGTGCCAGCAGTGAGGTTTTATTGAACACTGAAGCTTTCTTT
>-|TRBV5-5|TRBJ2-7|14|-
CASSPEQSSYEQYF
TGTGCCAGCAGCCCGGAACAGAGCTCCTACGAGCAGTACTTC
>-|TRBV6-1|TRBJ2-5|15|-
CASSELRQGRETQYF
TGTGCCAGCAGTGAATTGCGCCAGGGCCGGGAGACCCAGTACTTC
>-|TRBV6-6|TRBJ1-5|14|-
CASSYSWGHQPQHF
TGTGCCAGCAGTTACTCGTGGGGACACCAGCCCCAGCATTTT